One sample yielded the 20 T cell receptor beta chains listed below, sequenced in a study of blood T cell repertoires in COVID-19. Measured with immunoSEQ multiplex PCR; TCRdb has only the in-frame clones, and not every one. This sample yields fewer than 300,000 clones, of which approximately 93% are seen a single time; over 2% belongs to the top ten. The sequenced sample was peripheral blood. The receptors shown here come from a woman between 25 and 40 years old with COVID-19, enrolled during active disease.

The J gene is TRBJ2-7, the V gene TRBV18; 7 bases line up with TRBD2. Germline CDR1 KGHSH, CDR2 LQKENI. The length of the CDR3 is 17 residues. Germline trimming cut 4 bases from V and 2 bases from J; bases unmatched to any gene: 14. In DNA, the CDR3 is TGTGCCAGCTCACGAACTAGGGGAGGGACTTATACCTACGAGCAGTACTTC. This codes for CASSRTRGGTYTYEQYF.

For the CDR3, the DNA is TGCGCCAGCAGCCAGGGACAGGCTAACTATGGCTACACCTTC. Its translation: CASSQGQANYGYTF. This chain uses TRBV5-1 with TRBJ1-2; 8 positions match TRBD1. The CDR3 has 14 residues. Germline values: CDR1 SGHRS, CDR2 YFSETQ. V shed 4 bases, J shed 0 bases, and the junction held 2 bases outside the gene matches.

V is TRBV6-5 and J is TRBJ1-2; 9 positions agree with TRBD1. Germline V lookup: CDR1 MNHEY, CDR2 SVGAGI. With 10 bases clipped from V and 8 bases from J, the junction kept 14 bases outside the gene matches. This CDR3 is built from 14 residues. CDR3 nucleotides: TGTGCCACCATAGGGCCTCCGGGACAGGGAGGCTACACCTTC. Its protein is CATIGPPGQGGYTF.

V and J are TRBV6-5 and TRBJ2-7; D unresolved. Germline V gene sequence: CDR1 MNHEY, CDR2 SVGAGI. Trimming left V 0 bases short and J 4 bases short, with 10 bases between. The CDR3 contains 14 residues. Here the CDR3 reads CASSYSIGGYEQYF. CDR3 sequence (DNA): TGTGCCAGCAGTTACTCGATTGGCGGTTACGAGCAGTACTTC.

The chain employs TRBV9 and TRBJ2-7; 7 bases agree with TRBD2. The V and J ends lost 0 bases and 3 bases, in that order; junction bases with no gene match: 3. The CDR3 extends over 14 amino acids. Germline V lookup: CDR1 SGDLS, CDR2 YYNGEE. Here the CDR3 reads CASSVASGDYEQYF. In nucleotides, the CDR3 is TGTGCCAGCAGCGTAGCCAGCGGGGACTACGAGCAGTACTTC.

The rearrangement links TRBV9 to TRBJ1-5; no clear D gene. This CDR3 has 14 residues. From germline, CDR1 is SGDLS and CDR2 YYNGEE. Trimming took 0 bases from V and 5 from J, leaving 9 bases between them. The CDR3 sequence: CASSVEAGYQPQHF. The CDR3 bases are TGTGCCAGCAGCGTAGAGGCAGGTTATCAGCCCCAGCATTTT.

V and J are TRBV3-1 (or the pseudogene TRBV3-2) and TRBJ2-7; 9 positions match TRBD1. V dropped 0 bases and J dropped 3; count of bases not matched to a gene: 6. The CDR3 is made up of 16 amino acids. Germline-derived CDR1 and CDR2 are LGHDT and YNNKEL (reference sequence). Written as DNA, the CDR3 is TGTGCCAGCAGCCAAGACCCTGGGACAGGGCGCTACGAGCAGTACTTC. The encoded protein is CASSQDPGTGRYEQYF.

CDR3 DNA: TGTGCCATCAGTGAGAGGTCGGAGGCCGGGGAGCTGTTTTTT. Translating it yields CAISERSEAGELFF. The rearrangement links TRBV10-3 to TRBJ2-2, with a weak D call TRBD2 (5 bases). V lost 2 bases and J lost 6, with 10 bases in between. Per germline, CDR1 ENHRY and CDR2 SYGVKD. The CDR3 consists of 14 residues.

V is TRBV30 and J is TRBJ1-1; 9 bases line up with TRBD1. Germline loops: CDR1 GTSNPN, CDR2 SVGIG (reference sequence). The CDR3 has 14 amino acids. Trimming took 6 bases from V and 7 from J; bases not matched to a gene: 12. The CDR3 sequence is CACRPGTGIDEAFF. The CDR3 DNA is TGTGCCTGCCGTCCCGGGACAGGGATTGATGAAGCTTTCTTT.

This sequence joins TRBV10-3 and TRBJ2-2, with 8 bases lining up with TRBD1. Germline CDR1 is ENHRY and CDR2 is SYGVKD. CDR3 length: 14 amino acids. J was trimmed by 1 base and V by 10 bases; bases with no gene match: 5. In DNA, the CDR3 is TGTGCCACCCGGACAGGGCTGAACACCGGGGAGCTGTTTTTT. It translates to CATRTGLNTGELFF.

The J gene is TRBJ1-1, the V gene TRBV7-2; 7 nucleotides line up with TRBD1. The CDR3 length is 11 residues. Looked up from germline, CDR1 is SGHTA and CDR2 is FQGNSA. The trim removed 5 bases at V and 9 bases at J, leaving 3 bases unmatched. CDR3 region: CASSLGQKAFF. Here the CDR3 DNA reads TGTGCCAGCAGCCTGGGACAGAAAGCTTTCTTT.

The chain joins TRBV18 to TRBJ2-5; 7 bases line up with TRBD1. CDR1 KGHSH and CDR2 LQKENI come from the germline V gene. Trimming removed 2 bases from V and 3 bases from J; junction bases left unmatched: 6. There are 15 residues in the CDR3. CDR3: CASSPETGREETQYF. The CDR3 DNA sequence: TGTGCCAGCTCACCAGAGACAGGGCGCGAAGAGACCCAGTACTTC. Drawing the rest from reference TRBV18 and TRBJ2-5, the complete variable domain is NAGVMQNPRHLVRRRGQEARLRCSPMKGHSHVYWYRQLPEEGLKFMVYLQKENIIDESGMPKERFSAEFPKEGPSILRIQQVVRGDSAAYFCASSPETGREETQYFGPGTRLLVL.

The chain couples TRBV3-1 (or the pseudogene TRBV3-2) to TRBJ1-5; tentatively, D is TRBD1 (5 bases). Germline V gene data show CDR1 as LGHDT and CDR2 as YNNKEL (reference sequence). The CDR3 totals 15 residues. V shed 4 bases and J shed 1 base, with 11 bases lying between them. The CDR3 region has the DNA TGTGCCAGCAGCCGATTTAAGGGGAGCAATCAGCCCCAGCATTTT. It encodes CASSRFKGSNQPQHF.

This sequence joins TRBV5-6 and TRBJ1-5, with D hard to call. The length of the CDR3 is 13 residues. Germline-derived CDR1 and CDR2 are SGHDT and YYEEEE. Trimming stripped 3 bases from V and 7 bases from J, with 11 bases between. The chain's CDR3 is CASSSGVSQPQHF. In nucleotides, the CDR3 is TGTGCCAGCAGCTCCGGGGTGAGCCAGCCCCAGCATTTT. Complete variable domain (other parts from reference TRBV5-6 and TRBJ1-5): DAGVTQSPTHLIKTRGQQVTLRCSPKSGHDTVSWYQQALGQGPQFIFQYYEEEERQRGNFPDRFSGHQFPNYSSELNVNALLLGDSALYLCASSSGVSQPQHFGDGTRLSIL.

The chain employs TRBV5-6 and TRBJ1-2; tentatively, D is TRBD1 (5 bases). The CDR3 spans 14 residues. CDR1 SGHDT and CDR2 YYEEEE come from the germline V gene. The V end lost 0 bases, the J end lost 2 bases, and 8 bases lay between the germline ends. The DNA for the CDR3 is TGTGCCAGCAGCTTGGGACAGTTAAACTATGGCTACACCTTC. Its protein product is CASSLGQLNYGYTF.

The chain couples TRBV18 to TRBJ2-7, with D tentatively TRBD2 (7 bases). The CDR3 spans 14 residues. V lost 2 bases, J lost 5 bases, and 13 bases lay in between. From germline, CDR1 is KGHSH and CDR2 LQKENI. The CDR3 here is CASSPSGGRNEQYF. The CDR3 region has the DNA TGTGCCAGCTCACCATCGGGGGGCCGGAACGAGCAGTACTTC.

This chain uses TRBV6-5 with TRBJ1-4; TRBD1 is a possible D gene (6 bases). The CDR3 covers 14 residues. Germline CDR1 is MNHEY and CDR2 is SVGAGI. V gave up 6 bases and J gave up 8 bases, with 16 bases separating them. The CDR3, as DNA: TGTGCCAGCAGATCACAGGGAATGAGGGAAAAACTGTTTTTT. Residues: CASRSQGMREKLFF.

The chain employs TRBV9 and TRBJ1-2; weak D call: TRBD1 (6 bases). Deletions cut 3 bases from V and 2 bases from J, with 14 bases between. The germline CDR1 and CDR2 sequences are SGDLS and YYNGEE. The CDR3 contains 15 residues. CDR3 amino acids: CASSATLQGNYGYTF. The CDR3 DNA follows: TGTGCCAGCAGCGCAACTCTTCAGGGGAACTATGGCTACACCTTC.

V gene TRBV19 combines with J gene TRBJ1-5, with D possibly TRBD1 on 5 matching bases. The CDR3 totals 15 residues. Germline assignment: CDR1 LNHDA and CDR2 SQIVND (reference sequence). Trimming took 5 bases from V and 1 from J, leaving 12 bases between them. The CDR3 DNA reads as TGTGCCAGTAGTTGGGAGGGGAGAAGCAATCAGCCCCAGCATTTT. Protein sequence: CASSWEGRSNQPQHF.

This sequence joins TRBV5-1 and TRBJ2-7; TRBD1 might be the D (6 bases). Germline V gene data show CDR1 as SGHRS and CDR2 as YFSETQ. V lost 1 base to trimming and J lost 0 bases, with 11 bases between them. This CDR3 comprises 15 residues. The CDR3 reads CASSLSGAYSYEQYF. The CDR3 nucleotides read TGCGCCAGCAGCTTGTCAGGGGCCTACTCCTACGAGCAGTACTTC.